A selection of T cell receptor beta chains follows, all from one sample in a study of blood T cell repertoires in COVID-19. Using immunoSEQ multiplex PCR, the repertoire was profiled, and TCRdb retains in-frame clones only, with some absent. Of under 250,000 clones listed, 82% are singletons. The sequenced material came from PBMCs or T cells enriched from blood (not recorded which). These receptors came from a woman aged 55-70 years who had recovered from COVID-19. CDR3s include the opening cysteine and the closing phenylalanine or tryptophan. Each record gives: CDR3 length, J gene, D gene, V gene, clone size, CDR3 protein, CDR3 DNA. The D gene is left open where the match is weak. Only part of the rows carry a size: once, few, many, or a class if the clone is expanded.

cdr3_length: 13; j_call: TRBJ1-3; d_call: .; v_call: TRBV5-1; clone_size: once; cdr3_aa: CASSSGSGNTIYF; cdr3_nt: TGCGCCAGCAGCTCGGGCTCTGGAAACACCATATATTTT
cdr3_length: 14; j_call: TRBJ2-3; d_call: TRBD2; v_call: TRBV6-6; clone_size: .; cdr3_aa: CASRSGGDTDTQYF; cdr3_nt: TGTGCCAGCAGATCGGGGGGAGACACAGATACGCAGTATTTT
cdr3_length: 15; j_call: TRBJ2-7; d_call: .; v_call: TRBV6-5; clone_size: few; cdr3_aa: CASSYSGHGSAAQYF; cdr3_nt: TGTGCCAGCAGTTACTCGGGACATGGGTCCGCCGCGCAGTACTTC
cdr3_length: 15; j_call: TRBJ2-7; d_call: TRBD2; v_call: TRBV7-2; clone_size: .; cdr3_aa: CASSFSRGESYEQYF; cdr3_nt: TGTGCCAGCAGCTTCTCCCGGGGGGAAAGCTACGAGCAGTACTTC
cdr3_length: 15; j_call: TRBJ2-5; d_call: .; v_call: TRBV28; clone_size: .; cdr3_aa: CASSFGDNYQETQYF; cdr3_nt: TGTGCCAGCAGTTTCGGCGACAACTACCAAGAGACCCAGTACTTC
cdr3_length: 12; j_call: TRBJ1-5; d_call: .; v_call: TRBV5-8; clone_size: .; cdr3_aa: CASSVIYQPQHF; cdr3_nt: TGTGCCAGCAGCGTTATTTATCAGCCCCAGCATTTT
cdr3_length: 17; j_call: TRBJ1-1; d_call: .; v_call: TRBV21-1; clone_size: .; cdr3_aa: CASSNRQGASLVTEAFF; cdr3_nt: TGTGCCAGCAGCAACCGACAGGGTGCCTCTTTGGTGACTGAAGCTTTCTTT
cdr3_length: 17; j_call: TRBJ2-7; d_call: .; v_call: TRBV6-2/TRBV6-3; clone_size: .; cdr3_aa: CASSWETGDRITYEQYF; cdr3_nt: TGTGCCAGCAGCTGGGAGACCGGAGACAGGATAACCTACGAGCAGTACTTC
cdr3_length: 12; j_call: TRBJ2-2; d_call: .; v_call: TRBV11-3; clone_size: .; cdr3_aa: CASSAVPGELFF; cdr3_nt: TGTGCCAGCAGCGCAGTCCCCGGGGAGCTGTTTTTT
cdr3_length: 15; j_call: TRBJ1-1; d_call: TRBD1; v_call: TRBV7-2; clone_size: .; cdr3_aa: CASSPKTGGNTEAFF; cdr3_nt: TGTGCCAGCAGCCCGAAGACAGGGGGAAACACTGAAGCTTTCTTT
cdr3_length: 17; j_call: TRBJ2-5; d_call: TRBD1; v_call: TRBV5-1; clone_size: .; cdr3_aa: CASSSPIRTGAQETQYF; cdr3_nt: TGCGCCAGCAGCTCCCCTATTAGGACAGGGGCCCAAGAGACCCAGTACTTC
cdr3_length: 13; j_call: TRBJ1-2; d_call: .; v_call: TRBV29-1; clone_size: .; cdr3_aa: CSATQESNYGYTF; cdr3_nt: TGCAGCGCAACACAGGAGTCAAACTATGGCTACACCTTC
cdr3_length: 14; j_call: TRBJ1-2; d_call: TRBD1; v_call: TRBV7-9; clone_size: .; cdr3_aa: CASSVTGVDYGYTF; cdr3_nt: TGTGCCAGCAGCGTGACAGGGGTAGACTATGGCTACACCTTC
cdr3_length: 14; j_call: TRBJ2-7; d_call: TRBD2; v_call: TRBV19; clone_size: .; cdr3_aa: CASSIGTSGHEQYF; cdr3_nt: TGTGCCAGTAGTATAGGGACTAGCGGACACGAGCAGTACTTC
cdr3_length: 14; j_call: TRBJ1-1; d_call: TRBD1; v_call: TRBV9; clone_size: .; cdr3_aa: CASSVSPRGTEAFF; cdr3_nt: TGTGCCAGCAGCGTCTCCCCCAGGGGGACTGAAGCTTTCTTT
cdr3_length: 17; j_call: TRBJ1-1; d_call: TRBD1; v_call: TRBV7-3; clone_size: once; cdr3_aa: CASSLTGDRGSLTEAFF; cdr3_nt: TGTGCCAGCAGCTTAACCGGGGACAGGGGGAGCCTCACTGAAGCTTTCTTT
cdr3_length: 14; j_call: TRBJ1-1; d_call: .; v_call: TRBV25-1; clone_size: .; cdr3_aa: CASSLGIGDTEAFF; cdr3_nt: TGTGCCAGCAGTTTAGGGATCGGGGACACTGAAGCTTTCTTT
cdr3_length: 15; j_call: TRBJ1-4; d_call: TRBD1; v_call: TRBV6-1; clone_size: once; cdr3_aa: CASSEAGQGSEKLFF; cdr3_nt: TGTGCCAGCAGTGAAGCGGGACAGGGGAGTGAAAAACTGTTTTTT
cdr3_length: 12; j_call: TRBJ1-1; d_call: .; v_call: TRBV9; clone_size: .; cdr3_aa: CASSVTGGIAFF; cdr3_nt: TGTGCCAGCAGCGTAACGGGGGGAATAGCTTTCTTT
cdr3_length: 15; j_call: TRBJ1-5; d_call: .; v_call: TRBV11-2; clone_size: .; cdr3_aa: CASSPGERGNQPQHF; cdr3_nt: TGTGCCAGCAGCCCAGGGGAGCGTGGCAATCAGCCCCAGCATTTT
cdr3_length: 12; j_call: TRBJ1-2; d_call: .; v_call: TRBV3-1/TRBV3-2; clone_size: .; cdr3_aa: CASQGLNYGYTF; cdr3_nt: TGTGCCAGCCAGGGACTAAACTATGGCTACACCTTC
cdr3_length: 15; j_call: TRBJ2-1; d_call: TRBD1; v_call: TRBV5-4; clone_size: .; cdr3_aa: CASSFDRASYNEQFF; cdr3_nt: TGTGCCAGCAGCTTTGACAGGGCCTCCTACAATGAGCAGTTCTTC
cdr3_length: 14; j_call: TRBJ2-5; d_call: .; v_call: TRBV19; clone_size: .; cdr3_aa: CASSIGGVQETQYF; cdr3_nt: TGTGCCAGTAGTATAGGCGGCGTCCAAGAGACCCAGTACTTC
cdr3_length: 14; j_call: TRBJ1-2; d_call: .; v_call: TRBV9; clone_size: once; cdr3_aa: CASSADGTNYGYTF; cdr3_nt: TGTGCCAGCAGCGCGGACGGGACAAATTATGGCTACACCTTC
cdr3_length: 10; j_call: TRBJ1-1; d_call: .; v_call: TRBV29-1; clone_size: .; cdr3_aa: CSVDGRGAFF; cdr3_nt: TGCAGCGTTGACGGTCGCGGAGCTTTCTTT
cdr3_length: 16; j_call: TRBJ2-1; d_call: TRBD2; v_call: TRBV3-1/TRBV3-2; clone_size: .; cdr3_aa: CASSQRTSGITNEQFF; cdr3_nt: TGTGCCAGCAGCCAAAGAACTAGCGGGATTACCAATGAGCAGTTCTTC
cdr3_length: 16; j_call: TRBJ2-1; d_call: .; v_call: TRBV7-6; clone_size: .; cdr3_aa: CASSLRLGGFYNEQFF; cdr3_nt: TGTGCCAGCAGCTTACGATTAGGGGGTTTTTACAATGAGCAGTTCTTC
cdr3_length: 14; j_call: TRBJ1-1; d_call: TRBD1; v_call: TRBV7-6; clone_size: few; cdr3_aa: CASSLRDRNTEAFF; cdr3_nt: TGTGCCAGCAGCCTCCGGGACAGGAACACTGAAGCTTTCTTT
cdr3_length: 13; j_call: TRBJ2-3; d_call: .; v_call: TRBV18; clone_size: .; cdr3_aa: CASSPPSEDTQYF; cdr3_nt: TGTGCCAGCTCACCCCCTTCGGAGGATACGCAGTATTTT
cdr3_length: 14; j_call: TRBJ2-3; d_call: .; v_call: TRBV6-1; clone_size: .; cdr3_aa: CASSEGAGADTQYF; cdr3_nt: TGTGCCAGCAGTGAGGGGGCAGGCGCAGATACGCAGTATTTT
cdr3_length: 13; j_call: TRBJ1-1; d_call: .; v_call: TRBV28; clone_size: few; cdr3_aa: CASSGYRATEAFF; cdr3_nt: TGTGCCAGCAGTGGATACAGGGCCACTGAAGCTTTCTTT
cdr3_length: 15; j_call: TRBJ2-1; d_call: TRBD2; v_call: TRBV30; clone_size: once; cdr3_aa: CAWSVGLAGNNEQFF; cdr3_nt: TGTGCCTGGAGTGTGGGACTAGCGGGGAACAATGAGCAGTTCTTC
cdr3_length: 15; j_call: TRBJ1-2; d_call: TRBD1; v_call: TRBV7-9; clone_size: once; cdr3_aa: CASSSMDREEYGYTF; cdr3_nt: TGTGCCAGCAGCTCAATGGACAGGGAAGAATATGGCTACACCTTC
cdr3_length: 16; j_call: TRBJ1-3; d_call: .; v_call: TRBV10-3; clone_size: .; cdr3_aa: CAISESRGDRGNTIYF; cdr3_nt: TGTGCCATCAGTGAGTCGAGAGGAGACAGGGGAAACACCATATATTTT
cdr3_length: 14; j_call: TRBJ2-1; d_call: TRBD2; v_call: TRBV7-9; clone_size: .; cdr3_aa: CASSLAGGTSGQFF; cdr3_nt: TGTGCCAGCAGCTTAGCGGGGGGGACCTCTGGGCAGTTCTTC
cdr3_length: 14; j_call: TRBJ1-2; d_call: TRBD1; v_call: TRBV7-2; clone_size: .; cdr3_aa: CASNLNEGADGYTF; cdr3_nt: TGTGCCAGCAACCTGAACGAGGGGGCGGATGGCTACACCTTC
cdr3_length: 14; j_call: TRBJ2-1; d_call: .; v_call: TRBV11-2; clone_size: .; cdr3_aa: CASSEGTYFAEQFF; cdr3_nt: TGTGCCAGCAGCGAGGGGACTTACTTCGCTGAGCAGTTCTTC
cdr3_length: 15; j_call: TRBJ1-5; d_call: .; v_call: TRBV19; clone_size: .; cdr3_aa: CASSATGGAGQPQHF; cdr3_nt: TGTGCCAGTAGTGCTACCGGGGGGGCAGGGCAGCCCCAGCATTTT
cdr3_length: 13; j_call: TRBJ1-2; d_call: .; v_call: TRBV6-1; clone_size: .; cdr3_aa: CASSEAGDYGYTF; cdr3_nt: TGTGCCAGCAGTGAAGCGGGCGACTATGGCTACACCTTC
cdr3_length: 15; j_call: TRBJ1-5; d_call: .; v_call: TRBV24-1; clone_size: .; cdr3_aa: CATSDLWGEDQPQHF; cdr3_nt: TGTGCCACCAGTGATTTATGGGGGGAGGATCAGCCCCAGCATTTT
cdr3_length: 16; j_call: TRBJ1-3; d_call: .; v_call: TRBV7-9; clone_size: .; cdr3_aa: CASPAYEGDSGNTIYF; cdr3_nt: TGTGCCAGCCCAGCTTATGAGGGCGACTCTGGAAACACCATATATTTT
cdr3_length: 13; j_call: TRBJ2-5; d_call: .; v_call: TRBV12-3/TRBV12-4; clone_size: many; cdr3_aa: CASSLWGLETQYF; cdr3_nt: TGTGCCAGCAGTTTGTGGGGCTTGGAGACCCAGTACTTC
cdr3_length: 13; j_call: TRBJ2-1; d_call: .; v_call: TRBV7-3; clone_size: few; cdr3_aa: CASSPGIYNEQFF; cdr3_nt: TGTGCCAGCAGTCCAGGTATTTACAATGAGCAGTTCTTC
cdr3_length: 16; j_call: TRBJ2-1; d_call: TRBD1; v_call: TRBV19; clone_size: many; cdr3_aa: CASSIPPGTGGSEQFF; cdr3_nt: TGTGCCAGTAGTATCCCTCCGGGGACAGGGGGAAGTGAGCAGTTCTTC
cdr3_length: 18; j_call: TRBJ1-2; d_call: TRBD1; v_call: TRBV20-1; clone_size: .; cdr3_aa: CSANDRGRVSTTNYGYTF; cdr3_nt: TGCAGTGCTAATGACAGGGGGCGGGTTTCTACTACTAACTATGGCTACACCTTC
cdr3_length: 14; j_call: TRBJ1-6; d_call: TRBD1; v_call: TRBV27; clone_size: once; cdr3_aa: CASRAGQAMAPLHF; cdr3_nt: TGTGCCAGCAGGGCCGGACAGGCAATGGCACCCCTCCACTTT
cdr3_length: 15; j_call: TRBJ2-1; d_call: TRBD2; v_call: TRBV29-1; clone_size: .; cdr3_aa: CSVPTLAGAHNEQFF; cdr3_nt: TGCAGCGTACCAACTTTAGCGGGAGCTCACAATGAGCAGTTCTTC
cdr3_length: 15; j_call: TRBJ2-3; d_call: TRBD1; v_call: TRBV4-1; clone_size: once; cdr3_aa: CASSLQGAYTDTQYF; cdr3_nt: TGCGCCAGCAGCCTGCAGGGGGCCTACACAGATACGCAGTATTTT
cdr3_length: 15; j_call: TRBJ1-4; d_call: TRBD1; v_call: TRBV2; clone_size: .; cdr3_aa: CASIMDRATNEKLFF; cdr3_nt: TGTGCCAGCATTATGGACAGGGCAACTAATGAAAAACTGTTTTTT
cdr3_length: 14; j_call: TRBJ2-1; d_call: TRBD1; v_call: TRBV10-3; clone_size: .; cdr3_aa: CAIKGQGEDNEQFF; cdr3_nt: TGTGCCATCAAAGGACAGGGAGAAGACAATGAGCAGTTCTTC
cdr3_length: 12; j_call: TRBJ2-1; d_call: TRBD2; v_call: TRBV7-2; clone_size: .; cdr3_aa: CASSARGGAPFF; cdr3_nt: TGTGCCAGCAGCGCCCGCGGGGGGGCACCGTTCTTC
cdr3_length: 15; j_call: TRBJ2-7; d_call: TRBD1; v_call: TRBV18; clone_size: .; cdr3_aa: CASSLLRDSQNEQYF; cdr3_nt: TGTGCCAGCTCACTACTCCGGGACAGCCAAAACGAGCAGTACTTC
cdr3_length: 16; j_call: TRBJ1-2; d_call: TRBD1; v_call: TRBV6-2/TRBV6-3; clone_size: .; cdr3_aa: CASSFGGGTGGDGYTF; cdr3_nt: TGTGCCAGCAGTTTTGGAGGCGGAACAGGGGGCGATGGCTACACCTTC
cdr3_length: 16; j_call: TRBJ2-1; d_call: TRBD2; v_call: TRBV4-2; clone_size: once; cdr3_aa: CASSQPRTSGNNEQFF; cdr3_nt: TGTGCCAGCAGCCAACCCAGGACTAGCGGCAACAATGAGCAGTTCTTC
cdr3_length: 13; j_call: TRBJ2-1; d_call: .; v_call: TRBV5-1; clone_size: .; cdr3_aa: CASSLAYRNEQFF; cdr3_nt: TGCGCCAGCAGCTTGGCCTACCGAAATGAGCAGTTCTTC
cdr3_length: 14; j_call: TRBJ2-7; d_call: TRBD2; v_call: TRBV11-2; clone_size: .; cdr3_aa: CASTTNTGGYEQYF; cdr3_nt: TGTGCCAGCACTACCAACACGGGGGGTTACGAGCAGTACTTC
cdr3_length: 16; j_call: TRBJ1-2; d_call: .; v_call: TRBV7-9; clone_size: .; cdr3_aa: CASSLGSGVPNYGYTF; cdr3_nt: TGTGCCAGCAGCTTAGGATCCGGGGTCCCCAACTATGGCTACACCTTC
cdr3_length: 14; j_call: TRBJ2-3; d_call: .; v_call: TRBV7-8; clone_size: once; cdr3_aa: CASSLVPYTDTQYF; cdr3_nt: TGTGCCAGCAGCTTAGTCCCCTACACAGATACGCAGTATTTT
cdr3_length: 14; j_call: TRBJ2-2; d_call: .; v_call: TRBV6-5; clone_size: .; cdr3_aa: CASSYSRGTGELFF; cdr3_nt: TGTGCCAGCAGTTACTCTAGAGGCACCGGGGAGCTGTTTTTT